This T cell receptor (beta chain) was retrieved from a study of T cell responses to AZD1222 COVID-19 vaccine. The study, taken as a whole, reports: Spike-spanning, vaccine-associated CD4 TCRs were dominant at 160-218 and 743-854. Reports indicate that nearly half of spike-specific TCRs are directed at unmutated variant regions. At study baseline, merely five or six AZD1222 recipients were seropositive.

The assay was immunoSEQ multiplex PCR, and TCRdb's table has in-frame clones only and misses some. This table holds roughly 170,000 clones, around 94% found once. As regards this clone: Its antigen remains unidentified.

The clonotype originates from an adult who received the AZD1222 COVID-19 vaccine. This material consisted of peripheral blood, taken 28 days after the second AZD1222 dose.

CDR3 DNA: TGCGCCAGCAGCTTACAGGGAGAAGGAAACACCATATATTTT. It specifies CASSLQGEGNTIYF. J is TRBJ1-3 and V is TRBV5-1; D is possibly TRBD1 (6 bases). Germline CDR1 reads SGHRS; CDR2 reads YFSETQ. The CDR3 has 14 residues. V lost 2 bases, J lost 4 bases, and 10 bases lay in between.